This record looks at one T cell receptor beta chain sequence and its context. Its antigen is currently unknown. The data derive from a study of cytomegalovirus exposure and HLA in healthy donors. Notes on the study in general: The dataset shows that most TCR sequences were rare, while some public TCRs occurred in many donors. There were around 160 TCR beta chains listed as cytomegalovirus-associated.

CDR3 length: 11 residues. Trimming stripped 5 bases from V and 8 bases from J, with 8 bases between. From germline, CDR1 is SEHNR and CDR2 FQNEAQ (reference sequence). Researchers ran the PCR with 60 Vbeta and 13 Jbeta primers. The table came from immunoSEQ multiplex PCR; TCRdb's copy has only in-frame clones and leaves some out. The sample has about 69,000 clones, around 66% seen once. The sample consisted of PBMCs. The source of this sequence is a male donor in good health and CMV-seropositive. The rearrangement joins TRBV7-9 to TRBJ2-3; D perhaps matches TRBD1 (6 bases). This chain's CDR3 is CASSPQGTQYF. DNA of the CDR3: TGTGCCAGCAGCCCACAGGGTACGCAGTATTTT.